This TCR beta chain stems from a study of blood T cell repertoires in COVID-19. The wider study: Spain, Italy and the United States supplied samples that represented acute and convalescent COVID-19.

Clones were read by immunoSEQ multiplex PCR, and TCRdb kept only the in-frame ones, dropping some. The sample yields roughly 140,000 clones, 85% to 90% seen once. The CDR3 is made up of 16 amino acids. The germline V gene has CDR1 SGHAT and CDR2 FQNNGV. Trimming removed 1 base from V and 3 bases from J; junction bases left unmatched: 7. The chain recombines TRBV11-2 with TRBJ2-7, with 9 bases matching TRBD2. Input material: peripheral blood. The receptor was isolated from a woman aged 40 to 50 with acute or convalescent COVID-19. CDR3 residues: CASSLVAGARLYEQYF. The CDR3 DNA reads TGTGCCAGCAGCTTAGTAGCGGGAGCGAGGCTCTACGAGCAGTACTTC.